This T cell receptor (beta chain) was identified during a study of blood T cells in healthy people across ages. As for the study in general: Researchers report that template switching captured about one barcoded beta molecule per two T cells.

V lost 4 bases, J lost 0 bases, and 10 bases lay in between. CDR1 is MNHNS, CDR2 SASEGT, per germline. CDR3 size: 16 residues. A J-beta primer mix and a sample-barcoded 5' primer were used in a second PCR of roughly 6 to 11 cycles. Every sample gave at least 2.5 million paired-end reads containing CDR3. TCRdb itself ran the 5' RACE reads through MiXCR, one entry per CDR3 protein. The repertoire includes roughly 2 million distinct CDR3 sequences, 49% of them detected once, and roughly 2% sits in the top ten. Peripheral blood was drawn, around 9.5 milliliters per donor. Each sample yielded at least 6 million isolated PBMCs.

The chain joins TRBV6-1 to TRBJ2-6; D possibly uses TRBD1 or TRBD2 (6 bases each). What was sequenced was blood. This receptor was taken from a woman in her thirties or forties in good health. This CDR3 reads CASSGGAPSGANVLTF. CDR3 coding DNA: TGTGCCAGCAGTGGGGGGGCTCCCTCTGGGGCCAACGTCCTGACTTTC.